This paragraph reports one TCR beta chain. Its antigen remains unidentified. The repertoire was sequenced with immunoSEQ multiplex PCR; TCRdb's copy has only in-frame clones and lacks some. The data hold tens of thousands of clones, with around nine tenths observed a single time. The sample originates from a study of Tregs in tolerant kidney transplant recipients. Points from the study as a whole: The small number of patients limits these findings pending further validation.

What was sequenced was CD8+ T cells from blood. The clonotype was recovered from a human donor in good health.

The CDR3 region has the DNA TGTGCCAGCAGCTCAACCGGGACTAGCGGGGGGCAGGCGAAAGATACGCAGTATTTT. Protein product: CASSSTGTSGGQAKDTQYF. The chain combines TRBV11-2 with TRBJ2-3; 15 bases match TRBD2. The V gene end was trimmed by 4 bases and the J gene end by 5 bases; junction bases not matched to a gene: 13. In germline, CDR1 is SGHAT, CDR2 FQNNGV. The CDR3 extends over 19 amino acids. Together with reference TRBV11-2 and TRBJ2-3, the CDR3 gives the full variable domain: EAGVAQSPRYKIIEKRQSVAFWCNPISGHATLYWYQQILGQGPKLLIQFQNNGVVDDSQLPKDRFSAERLKGVDSTLKIQPAKLEDSAVYLCASSSTGTSGGQAKDTQYFGPGTRLTVL.